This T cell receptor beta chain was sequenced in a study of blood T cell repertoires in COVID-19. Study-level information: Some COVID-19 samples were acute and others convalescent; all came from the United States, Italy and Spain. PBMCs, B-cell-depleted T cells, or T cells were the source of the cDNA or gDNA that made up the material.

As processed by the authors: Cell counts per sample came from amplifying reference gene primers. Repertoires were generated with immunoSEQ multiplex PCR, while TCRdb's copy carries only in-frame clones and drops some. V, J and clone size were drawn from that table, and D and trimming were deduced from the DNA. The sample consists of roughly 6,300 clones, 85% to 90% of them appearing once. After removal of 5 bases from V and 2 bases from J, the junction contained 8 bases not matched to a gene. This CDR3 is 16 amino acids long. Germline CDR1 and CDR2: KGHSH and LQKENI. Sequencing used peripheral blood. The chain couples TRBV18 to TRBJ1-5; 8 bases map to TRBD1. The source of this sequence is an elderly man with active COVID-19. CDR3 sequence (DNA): TGTGCCAGCTCAGAAAGACAGGGGTCGGGCAATCAGCCCCAGCATTTT. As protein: CASSERQGSGNQPQHF.